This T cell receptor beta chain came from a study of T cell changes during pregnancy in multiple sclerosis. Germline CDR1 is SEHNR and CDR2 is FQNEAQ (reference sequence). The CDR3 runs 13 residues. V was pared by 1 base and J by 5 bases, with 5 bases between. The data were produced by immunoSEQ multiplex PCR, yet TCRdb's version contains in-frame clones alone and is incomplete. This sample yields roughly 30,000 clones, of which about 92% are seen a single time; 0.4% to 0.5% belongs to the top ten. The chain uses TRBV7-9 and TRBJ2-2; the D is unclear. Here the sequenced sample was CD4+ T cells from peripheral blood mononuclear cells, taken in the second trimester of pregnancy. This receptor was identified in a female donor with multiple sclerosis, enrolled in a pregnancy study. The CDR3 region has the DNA TGTGCCAGCAGCTTAGTGAGAACCGGGGAGCTGTTTTTT. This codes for CASSLVRTGELFF.